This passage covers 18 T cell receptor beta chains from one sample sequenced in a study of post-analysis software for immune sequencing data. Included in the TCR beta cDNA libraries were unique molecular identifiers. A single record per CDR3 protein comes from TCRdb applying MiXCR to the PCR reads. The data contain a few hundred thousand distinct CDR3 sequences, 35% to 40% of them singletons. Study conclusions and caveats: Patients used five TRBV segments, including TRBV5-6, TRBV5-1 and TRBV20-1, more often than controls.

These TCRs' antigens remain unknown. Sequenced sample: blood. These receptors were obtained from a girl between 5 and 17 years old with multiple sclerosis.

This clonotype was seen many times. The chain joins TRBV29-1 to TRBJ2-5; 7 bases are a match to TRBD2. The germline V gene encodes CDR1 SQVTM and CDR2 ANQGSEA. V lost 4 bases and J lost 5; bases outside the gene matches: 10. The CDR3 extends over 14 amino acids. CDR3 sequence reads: CSVGRGGGRETQYF. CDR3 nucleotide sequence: TGCAGCGTTGGCCGTGGCGGGGGTCGGGAGACCCAGTACTTC.

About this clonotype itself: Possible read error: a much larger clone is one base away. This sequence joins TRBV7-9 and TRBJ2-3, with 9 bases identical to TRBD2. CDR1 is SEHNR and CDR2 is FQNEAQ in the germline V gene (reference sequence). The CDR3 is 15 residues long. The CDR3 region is CAGSPRAGGPDTQYF. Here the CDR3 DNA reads TGTGCCGGCAGCCCCCGAGCGGGAGGACCAGATACGCAGTATTTT. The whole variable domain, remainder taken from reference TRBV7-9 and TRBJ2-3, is DTGVSQNPRHKITKRGQNVTFRCDPISEHNRLYWYRQTLGQGPEFLTYFQNEAQLEKSRLLSDRFSAERPKGSFSTLEIQRTEQGDSAMYLCAGSPRAGGPDTQYFGPGTRLTVL.

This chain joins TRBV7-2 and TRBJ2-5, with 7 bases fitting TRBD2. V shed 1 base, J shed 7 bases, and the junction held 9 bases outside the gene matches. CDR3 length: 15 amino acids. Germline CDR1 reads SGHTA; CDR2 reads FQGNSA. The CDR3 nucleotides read TGTGCCAGCAGCTTAGGTTCCTCTAGCGGAGGGACCCAGTACTTC. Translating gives CASSLGSSSGGTQYF.

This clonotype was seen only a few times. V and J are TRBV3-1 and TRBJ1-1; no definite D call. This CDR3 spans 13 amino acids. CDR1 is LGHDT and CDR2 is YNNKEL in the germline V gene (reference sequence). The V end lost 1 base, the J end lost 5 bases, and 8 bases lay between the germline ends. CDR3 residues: CASSQVQLTEAFF. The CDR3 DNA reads TGTGCCAGCAGCCAAGTTCAGTTAACTGAAGCTTTCTTT.

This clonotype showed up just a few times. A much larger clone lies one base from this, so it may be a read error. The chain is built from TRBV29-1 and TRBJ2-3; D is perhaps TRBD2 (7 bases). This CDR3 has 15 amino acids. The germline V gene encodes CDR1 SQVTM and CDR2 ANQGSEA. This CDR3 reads CSVQRGGSSTDTRYF. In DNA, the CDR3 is TGCAGCGTCCAAAGGGGGGGCTCTAGCACAGATACGCGGTATTTT.

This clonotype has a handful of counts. Written as DNA, the CDR3 is TGTGCCAGCAGCTTGGGCGGCGGGGGGACCACCGGGGAGCTGTTTTTT. It encodes CASSLGGGGTTGELFF. This rearrangement joins TRBV5-5 to TRBJ2-2; 8 bases fit TRBD2. The germline V gene encodes CDR1 SGHKS and CDR2 YYEKEE (reference sequence). CDR3 size: 16 residues. V trimming: 0 bases; J trimming: 4 bases; junction bases outside the gene matches: 5.

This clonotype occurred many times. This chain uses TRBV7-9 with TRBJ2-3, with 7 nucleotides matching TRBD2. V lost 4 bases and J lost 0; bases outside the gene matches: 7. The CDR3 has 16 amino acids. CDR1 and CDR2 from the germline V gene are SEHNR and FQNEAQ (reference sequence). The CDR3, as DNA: TGTGCCAGCAGCTCATGGCCGGGGGGTAGCACAGATACGCAGTATTTT. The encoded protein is CASSSWPGGSTDTQYF.

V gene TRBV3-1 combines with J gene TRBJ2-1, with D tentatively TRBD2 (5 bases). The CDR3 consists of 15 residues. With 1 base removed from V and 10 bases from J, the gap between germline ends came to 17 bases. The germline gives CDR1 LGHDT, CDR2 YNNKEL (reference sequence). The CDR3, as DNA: TGTGCCAGCAGCCAAGGTGGCGGTCTCTCGGGGGAGCAGTTCTTC. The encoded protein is CASSQGGGLSGEQFF.

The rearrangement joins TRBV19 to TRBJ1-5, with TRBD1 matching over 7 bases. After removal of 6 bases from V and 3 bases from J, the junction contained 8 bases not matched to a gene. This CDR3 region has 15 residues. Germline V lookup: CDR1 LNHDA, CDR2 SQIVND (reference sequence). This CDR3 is CASRDRARVNQPQHF. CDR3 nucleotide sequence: TGTGCCAGTAGAGACAGGGCCCGCGTCAATCAGCCCCAGCATTTT.

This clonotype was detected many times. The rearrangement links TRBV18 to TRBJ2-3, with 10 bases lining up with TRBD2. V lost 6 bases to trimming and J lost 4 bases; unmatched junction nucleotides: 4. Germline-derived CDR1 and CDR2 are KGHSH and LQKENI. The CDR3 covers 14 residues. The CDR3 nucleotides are TGTGCCAGCTCGCCTAGCGGGGGATCAGATACGCAGTATTTT. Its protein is CASSPSGGSDTQYF.

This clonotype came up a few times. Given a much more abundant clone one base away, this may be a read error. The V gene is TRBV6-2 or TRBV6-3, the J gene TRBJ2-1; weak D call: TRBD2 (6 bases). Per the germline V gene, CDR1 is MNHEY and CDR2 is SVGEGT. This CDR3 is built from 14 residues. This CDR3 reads CASSSTGAHNGQFF. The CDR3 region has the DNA TGTGCCAGCAGTTCCACGGGAGCCCACAATGGGCAGTTCTTC.

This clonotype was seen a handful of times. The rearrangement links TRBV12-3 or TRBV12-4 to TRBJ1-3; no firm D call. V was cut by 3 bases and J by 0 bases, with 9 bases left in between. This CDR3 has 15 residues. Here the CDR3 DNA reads TGTGCCAGCAGTTTGAGCGTTAGCTCTGGAAACACCATATATTTT. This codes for CASSLSVSSGNTIYF.

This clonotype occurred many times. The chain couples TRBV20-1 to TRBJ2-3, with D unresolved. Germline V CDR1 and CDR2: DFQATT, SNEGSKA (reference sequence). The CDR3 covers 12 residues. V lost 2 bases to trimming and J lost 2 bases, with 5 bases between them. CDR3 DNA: TGCAGTGCTAGAAACCCCACAGATACGCAGTATTTT. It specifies CSARNPTDTQYF.

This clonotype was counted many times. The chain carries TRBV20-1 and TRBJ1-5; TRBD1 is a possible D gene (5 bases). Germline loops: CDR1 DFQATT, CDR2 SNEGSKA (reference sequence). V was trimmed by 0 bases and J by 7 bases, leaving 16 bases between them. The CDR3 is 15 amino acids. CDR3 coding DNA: TGCAGTGCTAGAGATAGTCGACAGTTGATGCAGCCCCAGCATTTT. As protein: CSARDSRQLMQPQHF.

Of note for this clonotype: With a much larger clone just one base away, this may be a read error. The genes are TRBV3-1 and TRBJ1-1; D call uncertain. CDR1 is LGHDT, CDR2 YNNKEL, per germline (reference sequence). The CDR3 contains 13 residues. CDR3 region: CAGSRVGNTEAFF. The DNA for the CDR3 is TGTGCCGGCAGCCGTGTGGGAAACACTGAAGCTTTCTTT.

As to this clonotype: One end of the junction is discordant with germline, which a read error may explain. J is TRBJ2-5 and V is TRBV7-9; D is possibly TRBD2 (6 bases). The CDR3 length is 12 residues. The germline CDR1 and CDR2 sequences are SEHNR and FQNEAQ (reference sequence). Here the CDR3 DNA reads TGTGCCAGCAGCTGGAGGGCAGAGGCCCAGTACTTC. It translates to CASSWRAEAQYF.

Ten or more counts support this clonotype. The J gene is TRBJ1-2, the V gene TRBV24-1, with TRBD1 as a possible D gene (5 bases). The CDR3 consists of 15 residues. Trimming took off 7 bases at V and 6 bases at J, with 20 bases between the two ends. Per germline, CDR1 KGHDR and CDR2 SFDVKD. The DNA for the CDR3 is TGTGCCACCAGGGGGAACGGCCTGGGGACCCATGGCTACACCTTC. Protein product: CATRGNGLGTHGYTF.

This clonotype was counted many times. CDR3 residues: CASSLSGTASTDTQYF. CDR3 DNA: TGTGCCAGCAGCTTGTCCGGGACAGCTAGCACAGATACGCAGTATTTT. This chain uses TRBV5-5 with TRBJ2-3, with 7 bases aligning to TRBD1. The length of the CDR3 is 16 residues. V dropped 1 base and J dropped 0; count of bases not matched to a gene: 5. Germline V gene sequence: CDR1 SGHKS, CDR2 YYEKEE (reference sequence).